The T cell receptor beta chain under discussion was sequenced for a study of PD-1 blockade in classical Hodgkin lymphoma. Study-level points and caveats: Diversity similar to that of newly diagnosed patients was seen at baseline in complete responders. Reports described newly diagnosed patients as having lower baseline TCR diversity than healthy donors.

This table comes from immunoSEQ multiplex PCR, and its TCRdb copy is limited to in-frame clones, with some not included. The sample yields about 100,000 clones, approximately 90% seen once. In germline, CDR1 is SGHRS, CDR2 YFSETQ. Losses at the gene ends were 2 bases for V and 5 bases for J; bases not matched to a gene: 9. The CDR3 runs 16 residues. Turning to this clone: Its antigen remains unknown.

The patients all showed relapse after autologous stem cell transplantation, while their brentuximab vedotin exposure varied. This material consisted of peripheral blood mononuclear cells (PBMCs), taken before the second cycle of nivolumab. This TCR was recovered from a human donor with classical Hodgkin lymphoma. The J gene is TRBJ2-5, the V gene TRBV5-1, with TRBD1 matching over 10 bases. For the CDR3, the DNA is TGCGCCAGCAGCTTTCGGACAGGGGGAGGGTGGGAGACCCAGTACTTC. Translation: CASSFRTGGGWETQYF.